This T cell receptor beta chain was profiled in a study of blood T cell repertoires in COVID-19. About the research overall: COVID-19 samples collected from the United States, Italy and Spain covered acute and convalescent phases.

Original processing methods: Reference gene primers were amplified, and this amplification served to estimate nucleated cell counts. Assay used: immunoSEQ multiplex PCR; TCRdb lists only in-frame clones, some missing. V and J calls and clone size come straight from that table; D and trimming were deduced from the DNA. This sample carries over 85,000 clones, about 81% of them seen once, and the ten largest clones take roughly 25%. The CDR3 consists of 16 residues. The V gene end was trimmed by 7 bases and the J gene end by 6 bases; junction bases not matched to a gene: 13. CDR1 and CDR2 from the germline V gene are ENHRY and SYGVKD.

Sample: peripheral blood. The chain carries TRBV10-3 and TRBJ2-1; 9 positions match TRBD1. This TCR was recovered from an older man with acute or convalescent COVID-19. The chain's CDR3 is CAIIHFNRGPVNEQFF. CDR3 coding DNA: TGTGCCATCATCCATTTCAACAGGGGGCCGGTCAATGAGCAGTTCTTC.